The sample holds a few counts of the clone carrying this TCR beta chain. What it recognizes is unknown. Donors were nominally healthy when sampled, though unrecorded immune exposures were likely. This entry comes from a study of cytomegalovirus exposure and HLA in healthy donors. Broader study findings: Later analysis suggested most CMV-associated TCR beta chains were HLA-restricted. A later analysis by the authors found several of the most significant clusters apparently linked to common viral pathogens. Sequencing likely caused a cluster of highly shared sequence variants.

Primers for the PCR totalled 60 Vbeta and 13 Jbeta. TCRdb's copy holds only in-frame clones and misses some; the assay was immunoSEQ multiplex PCR. The table shows some 190,000 clones, with about 86% occurring only once. The germline CDR1 and CDR2 sequences are SQVTM and ANQGSEA. Trimming stripped 6 bases from V and 8 bases from J, with 16 bases between. The CDR3 has 13 amino acids. The sequenced sample was PBMCs. The gene calls are TRBV29-1 and TRBJ1-4, with D possibly TRBD1 on 6 matching bases. This receptor was identified in a middle-aged man in good health and CMV-seropositive. CDR3 region: CSVRQAEGEKLFF. The CDR3 DNA reads TGCAGCGTCCGACAGGCGGAAGGAGAAAAACTGTTTTTT.